This passage covers 4 T cell receptor beta chains from one sample sequenced in a study of immune heterogeneity within non-small cell lung tumors. Per sample, 600 ng of bulk tumor genomic DNA was the template used. Widely spaced biopsies, several per primary tumor, were obtained at surgery. Patients had untreated, newly diagnosed non-small cell lung cancer and underwent curative surgery. Using 32 V and 13 J primers, multiplex PCR amplified TCR beta CDR3. TCRdb itself ran the multiplex PCR reads through MiXCR, one entry per CDR3 protein. This sample has about 11,000 distinct CDR3 sequences, with roughly a fifth found just once. The sequencing input was lung tumor tissue. The receptors here all came from a man between 60 and 75 years old with non-small cell lung cancer.

The V and J genes are TRBV11-3 and TRBJ2-3; 7 bases line up with TRBD2. Trimming at V came to 5 bases and at J to 5 bases, leaving 13 bases not matched to a gene. This CDR3 spans 16 amino acids. Germline V gene lookup returns CDR1 SGHNT and CDR2 YENEEA. This CDR3 reads CASSLGASGRRDTQYF. CDR3 bases: TGTGCCAGCAGCCTCGGGGCTAGCGGAAGGAGAGATACGCAGTATTTT.

The chain links TRBV5-5 to TRBJ2-7; D may match TRBD1 or TRBD2 (5 bases each). V gave up 5 bases and J gave up 6 bases, with 18 bases separating them. Per germline, CDR1 SGHKS and CDR2 YYEKEE (reference sequence). The CDR3 has 14 residues. The CDR3 loop reads CASRPWDGAVEQYF. CDR3 DNA sequence: TGTGCCAGCAGACCCTGGGACGGGGCGGTCGAGCAGTACTTC.

This sequence joins TRBV7-6 and TRBJ2-5, with D unclear. V lost 1 base and J 2 bases, leaving 8 bases between the germline ends. This CDR3 has 14 residues. CDR1 SGHVS and CDR2 FNYEAQ come from the germline V gene. CDR3 amino acids: CASSLEVGQETQYF. The CDR3 nucleotides are TGTGCCAGCAGCTTAGAGGTGGGGCAAGAGACCCAGTACTTC.

The table lists this clonotype with a few counts. This sequence joins TRBV20-1 and TRBJ2-5, with 9 bases lining up with TRBD2. This CDR3 is built from 17 residues. Per germline, CDR1 DFQATT and CDR2 SNEGSKA (reference sequence). J was trimmed by 0 bases and V by 3 bases; bases with no gene match: 11. The CDR3 reads CSASGASGAQYQETQYF. The DNA of the CDR3 is TGCAGTGCTAGTGGGGCTAGCGGGGCCCAGTACCAAGAGACCCAGTACTTC.